The sequence of this TCR beta chain was determined in a study of blood T cell repertoires in COVID-19. Across the whole study: Collection of acute and convalescent COVID-19 samples took place in the United States, Italy and Spain.

V lost 1 base and J lost 6, with 7 bases in between. In germline, CDR1 is SGHDT, CDR2 YYEEEE. The CDR3 is 12 residues long. Profiling relied on immunoSEQ multiplex PCR, and the TCRdb table lists in-frame clones only, not all of them. The sample has about 140,000 clones, about 80% seen once; the top ten hold under 5%. The specimen was peripheral blood. V usage is TRBV5-6 and J usage is TRBJ1-1; D remains unclear. This clonotype was obtained from a woman aged 60-75 years with acute or convalescent COVID-19. CDR3 bases: TGTGCCAGCAGCTTGATACGGGCTGAAGCTTTCTTT. This codes for CASSLIRAEAFF.